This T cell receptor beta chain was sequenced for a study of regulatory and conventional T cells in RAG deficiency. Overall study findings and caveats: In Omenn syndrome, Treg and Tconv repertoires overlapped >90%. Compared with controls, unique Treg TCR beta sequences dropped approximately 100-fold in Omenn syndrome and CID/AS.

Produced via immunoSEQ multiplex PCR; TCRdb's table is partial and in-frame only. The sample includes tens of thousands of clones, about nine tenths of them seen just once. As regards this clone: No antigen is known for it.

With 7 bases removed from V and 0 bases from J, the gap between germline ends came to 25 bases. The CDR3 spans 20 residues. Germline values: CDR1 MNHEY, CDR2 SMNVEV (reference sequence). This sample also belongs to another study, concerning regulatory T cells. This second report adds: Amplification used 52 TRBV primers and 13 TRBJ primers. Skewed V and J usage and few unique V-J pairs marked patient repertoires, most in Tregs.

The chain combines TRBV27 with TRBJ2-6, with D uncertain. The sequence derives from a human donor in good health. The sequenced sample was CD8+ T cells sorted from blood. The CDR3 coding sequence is TGTGCCAGCAACAACTCGGTCGACGGTAACCTAAGCTCTGGGGCCAACGTCCTGACTTTC. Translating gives CASNNSVDGNLSSGANVLTF.